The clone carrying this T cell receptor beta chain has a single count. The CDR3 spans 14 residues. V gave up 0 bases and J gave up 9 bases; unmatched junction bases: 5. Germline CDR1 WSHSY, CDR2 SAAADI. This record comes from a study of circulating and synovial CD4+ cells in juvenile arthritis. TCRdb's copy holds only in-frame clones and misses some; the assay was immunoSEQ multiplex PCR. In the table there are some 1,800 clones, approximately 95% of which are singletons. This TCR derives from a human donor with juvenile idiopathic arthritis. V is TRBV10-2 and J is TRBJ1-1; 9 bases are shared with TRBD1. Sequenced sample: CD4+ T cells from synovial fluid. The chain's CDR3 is CASSESGQGGKAFF. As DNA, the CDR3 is TGCGCCAGCAGTGAGTCGGGACAGGGCGGAAAAGCTTTCTTT.